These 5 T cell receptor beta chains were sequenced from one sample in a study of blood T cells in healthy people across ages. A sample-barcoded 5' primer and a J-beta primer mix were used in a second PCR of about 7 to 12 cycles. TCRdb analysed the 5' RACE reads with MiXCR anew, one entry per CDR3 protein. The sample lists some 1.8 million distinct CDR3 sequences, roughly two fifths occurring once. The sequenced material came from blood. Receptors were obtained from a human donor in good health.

The CDR3 DNA follows: TGTGCCAGCAGCTTACTAGCGCGGGAGCAGTTCTTC. This sequence encodes CASSLLAREQFF. The chain uses TRBV11-3 and TRBJ2-1; a weak D match, TRBD2 (6 bases). This CDR3 is 12 amino acids long. Trimming took 2 bases from V and 10 from J, leaving 9 bases between them. The V gene's germline CDR1 is SGHNT and CDR2 YENEEA.

The CDR3 here is CASSLLGPPDQPQHF. CDR3 nucleotides: TGTGCCAGCAGTTTATTAGGGCCCCCGGATCAGCCCCAGCATTTT. V is TRBV28 and J is TRBJ1-5, with D uncertain. Trimming pared 1 base from V and 5 bases from J, leaving 12 bases between. This CDR3 region has 15 residues. Per germline, CDR1 MDHEN and CDR2 SYDVKM.

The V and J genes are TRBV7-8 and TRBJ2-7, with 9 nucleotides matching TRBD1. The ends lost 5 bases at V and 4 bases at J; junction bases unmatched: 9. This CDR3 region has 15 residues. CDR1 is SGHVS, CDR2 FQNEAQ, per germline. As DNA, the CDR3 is TGTGCCAGCAGCCGCCTTGGGACAGGGCTTTACGAGCAGTACTTC. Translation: CASSRLGTGLYEQYF.

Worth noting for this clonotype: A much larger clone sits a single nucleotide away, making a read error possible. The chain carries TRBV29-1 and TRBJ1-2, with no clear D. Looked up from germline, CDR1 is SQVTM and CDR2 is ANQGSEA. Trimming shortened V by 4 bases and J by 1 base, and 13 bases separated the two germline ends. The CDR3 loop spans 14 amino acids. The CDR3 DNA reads TGCAGCGTTGTCAGGCAGGTAGTTAACTATGGCTACACCTTC. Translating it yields CSVVRQVVNYGYTF.

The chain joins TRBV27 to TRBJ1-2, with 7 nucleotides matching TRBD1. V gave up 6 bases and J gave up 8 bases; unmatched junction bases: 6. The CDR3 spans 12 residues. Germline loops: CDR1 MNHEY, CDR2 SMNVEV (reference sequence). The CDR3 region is CASRQRGHGYTF. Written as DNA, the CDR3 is TGTGCCAGCAGACAGAGGGGGCACGGCTACACCTTC.